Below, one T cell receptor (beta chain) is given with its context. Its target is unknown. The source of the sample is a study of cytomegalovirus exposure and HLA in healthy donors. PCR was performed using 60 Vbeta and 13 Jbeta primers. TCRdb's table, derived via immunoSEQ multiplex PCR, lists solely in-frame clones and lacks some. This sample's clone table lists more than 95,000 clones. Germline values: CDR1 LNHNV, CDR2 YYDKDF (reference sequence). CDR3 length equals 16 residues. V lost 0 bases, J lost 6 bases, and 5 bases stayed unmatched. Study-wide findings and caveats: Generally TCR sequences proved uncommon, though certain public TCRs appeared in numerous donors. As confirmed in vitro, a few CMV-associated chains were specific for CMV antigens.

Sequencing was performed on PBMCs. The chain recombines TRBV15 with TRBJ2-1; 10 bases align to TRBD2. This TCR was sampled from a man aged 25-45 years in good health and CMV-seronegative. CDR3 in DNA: TGTGCCACCAGCAGAGATCTGAGCGGGAGGGCCAATGAGCAGTTCTTC. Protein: CATSRDLSGRANEQFF.